The T cell receptor beta chain under discussion was sequenced for a study of CD8 T cells in Susac syndrome (dated by TCRdb to the late 2010s). General notes on the study: Repertoire sequencing was used to test whether CD8+ T cell activation and differentiation in Susac syndrome was antigen driven. What the authors observed across the whole study: The study acknowledged that relatively few individuals were included in the TCR sequencing and HLA analysis.

Comment on this clonotype: Its antigen remains unidentified. No much larger clone exists at a distance of one base, and base qualities are not known.

Measured from the cysteine to the phenylalanine, the CDR3 is 11 residues long. Only the CDR3 portion is preserved as DNA: 33 bases, with reading frame beginning at the first base. For CDR1 and CDR2, the germline V gene lists ENHRY and SYGVKD. V is cut by 7 bases and J by 3 bases, and the space between the germline ends is 7 bases. High-throughput TCR beta sequencing profiled peripheral blood CD8+ and CD4+ T cells from healthy donors, Susac syndrome patients and multiple sclerosis patients. Multiple sclerosis controls were treatment-naive patients with stable or active relapsing-remitting disease fulfilling revised McDonald criteria. CD8+ TEMRA cells were enriched by FACS, while bulk CD8+ and CD4+ T cells were purified by magnetic negative isolation. Blood was drawn into EDTA tubes, processed within 24 hours, and PBMCs were isolated by density gradient centrifugation. PBMCs intended for TCR sequencing were frozen in liquid nitrogen and were later thawed in a 37 degrees C water bath. The sorted or isolated CD4+, CD8+ and CD8+ TEMRA cells reached a purity of at least 90%.

RNA was extracted with the RNeasy kit and 0.5 to 1 ug was reverse transcribed using random hexamers. The immunoSEQ multiplex PCR assay, covering 54 Vbeta and 13 Jbeta segments, was used to amplify TCR beta CDR3 regions. PCR amplification bias was corrected by using a synthetic template baseline for primer optimization and computational correction. The study's own analysis went as follows. Reads were annotated to V, D and J genes per IMGT and analyzed with immunoSEQ Analyzer, keeping only productive sequences. Clonality was computed as one minus Shannon entropy normalized by log2 of the number of productive unique sequences. Public and private clones were assessed among the 100 most prevalent clones of each patient and control. Susac-specific clones were defined as absent from healthy and MS cohorts, 1052 published viral clones and other ImmuneACCESS disease sequences. TCRdb passed the public sequencing reads through fastp at Q25 and MiXCR, retaining productive beta sequences. Under each unique CDR3 protein, matching rows form one entry showing the most common genes and DNA. The V and J calls here are based on TCRdb, not the publication. This sample holds 180,000 or so distinct CDR3 sequences; 90% to 95% were observed only once. The top ten clones comprise roughly 0.094% of the sample.

The rearrangement combines TRBV10-3 with TRBJ2-7, with a tentative D gene TRBD1 over 5 matching bases. The sample was CD4+ T cells from PBMCs. The clonotype comes from a human donor with multiple sclerosis. The CDR3 region has the sequence CAINQGYEQYF. Here is the DNA: TGTGCCATCAACCAGGGCTACGAGCAGTACTTC.